The 26 T cell receptor beta chains below were found in one sample sequenced in a study of blood T cells in healthy people across ages. A second PCR, run for about 7 to 11 cycles, used a sample-barcoded 5' primer plus a J-beta primer mix. MiXCR, run by TCRdb on the 5' RACE reads, gives a single entry per CDR3 protein. The repertoire holds some 850,000 distinct CDR3 sequences, with roughly 24% as singletons. These data also formed part of another study, on T cells of mothers and their children.

The sequenced sample consisted of blood. All receptors come from a boy younger than 18 in good health.

The chain carries TRBV10-3 and TRBJ2-5, with D hard to call. The J call is in doubt because the DNA end fits TRBJ2-1 better. The CDR3 consists of 13 residues. The germline gives CDR1 ENHRY, CDR2 SYGVKD. The chain's CDR3 is CAISAPPAHEQFF. The CDR3 DNA reads as TGTGCCATCAGTGCGCCCCCGGCCCATGAGCAGTTCTTC.

V is TRBV6-6 and J is TRBJ1-4; 8 bases align to TRBD1. Germline loops: CDR1 MNHNY, CDR2 SVGAGI (reference sequence). CDR3 length: 13 amino acids. V was pared by 5 bases and J by 10 bases, with 6 bases of the junction left unmatched. The CDR3 DNA sequence: TGTGCCAGCAGTCCAGGACAGGGAGGAAAACTGTTTTTT. Amino acids: CASSPGQGGKLFF.

This clonotype was counted a few times. The CDR3 loop reads CASSAYNYEQYF. The CDR3 DNA reads TGTGCCAGCAGTGCTTACAACTACGAGCAGTACTTC. This chain connects TRBV25-1 to TRBJ2-5; no clear D gene. The DNA end favors TRBJ2-7, so the J call may be wrong. From germline, CDR1 is MGHDK and CDR2 SYGVNS. The CDR3 sequence is 12 residues long.

This chain uses TRBV5-1 with TRBJ1-1; perhaps TRBD1 as D (5 bases). V gave up 2 bases and J gave up 5 bases, with 13 bases separating them. This CDR3 is 14 amino acids long. The germline V gene has CDR1 SGHRS and CDR2 YFSETQ. DNA of the CDR3: TGCGCCAGCAGCTTCGTCAGGGCTTCGACTGAAGCTTTCTTT. It encodes CASSFVRASTEAFF.

This chain links TRBV15 with TRBJ2-5; the match to TRBD2 covers 9 bases. The V segment lost 5 bases and the J segment 7 bases; nucleotides outside the gene matches: 11. Germline V gene lookup returns CDR1 LNHNV and CDR2 YYDKDF (reference sequence). CDR3 size: 15 residues. CDR3 nucleotide sequence: TGTGCCACCAGCGCCGGACTAGCGTCTGCTGGGACCCAGTACTTC. Residues: CATSAGLASAGTQYF. Filled out from reference TRBV15 and TRBJ2-5, the complete variable domain reads DAMVIQNPRYQVTQFGKPVTLSCSQTLNHNVMYWYQQKSSQAPKLLFHYYDKDFNNEADTPDNFQSRRPNTSFCFLDIRSPGLGDTAMYLCATSAGLASAGTQYFGPGTRLLVL.

This chain joins TRBV28 and TRBJ1-6; D is ambiguous. The germline V gene has CDR1 MDHEN and CDR2 SYDVKM. Trimming pared 4 bases from V and 7 bases from J, leaving 17 bases between. This CDR3 spans 16 amino acids. CDR3 loop: CASSSNGPIGNSPLHF. The CDR3 DNA sequence: TGTGCCAGCAGTTCAAACGGTCCTATAGGGAATTCACCCCTCCACTTT. Full variable domain (remainder filled in from reference TRBV28 and TRBJ1-6): DVKVTQSSRYLVKRTGEKVFLECVQDMDHENMFWYRQDPGLGLRLIYFSYDVKMKEKGDIPEGYSVSREKKERFSLILESASTNQTSMYLCASSSNGPIGNSPLHFGNGTRLTVT.

The table lists this clonotype with a few counts. This chain uses TRBV20-1 with TRBJ2-1; D not certain. Between the trimmed V and J ends, which lost 5 bases and 5 bases, there was a span of 13 bases. The CDR3 is 13 residues long. Germline V gene lookup returns CDR1 DFQATT and CDR2 SNEGSKA (reference sequence). The DNA of the CDR3 is TGCAGTGCTGCCATTTCTCCTCACAATGAGCAGTTCTTC. It codes for CSAAISPHNEQFF.

V gene TRBV5-1 combines with J gene TRBJ2-5; 7 positions match TRBD2. Germline V gene sequence: CDR1 SGHRS, CDR2 YFSETQ. The ends lost 2 bases at V and 4 bases at J; junction bases unmatched: 5. The CDR3 is 14 amino acids. The CDR3 nucleotides are TGCGCCAGCAGCTTAAGCGGGGTAGCAGAGACCCAGTACTTC. It specifies CASSLSGVAETQYF. Drawing the rest from reference TRBV5-1 and TRBJ2-5, the complete variable domain is KAGVTQTPRYLIKTRGQQVTLSCSPISGHRSVSWYQQTPGQGLQFLFEYFSETQRNKGNFPGRFSGRQFSNSRSEMNVSTLELGDSALYLCASSLSGVAETQYFGPGTRLLVL.

This clonotype was seen a handful of times. The V gene is TRBV18, the J gene TRBJ2-5; 8 bases agree with TRBD1. Germline CDR1 reads KGHSH; CDR2 reads LQKENI. J was trimmed by 5 bases and V by 3 bases; bases with no gene match: 5. CDR3 length: 14 residues. This CDR3 is CASSPTGAPETQYF. Here the CDR3 DNA reads TGTGCCAGCTCACCGACAGGGGCCCCGGAGACCCAGTACTTC.

This chain joins TRBV12-3 or TRBV12-4 and TRBJ2-3; TRBD2 agrees at 11 bases. The CDR3 length is 15 residues. V dropped 5 bases and J dropped 6; count of bases not matched to a gene: 7. The CDR3 region has the DNA TGTGCCAGCAGTGCCTCACTAGCGGGGGTGGATACGCAGTATTTT. It encodes CASSASLAGVDTQYF.

This clonotype has just one count. The chain is built from TRBV12-3 or TRBV12-4 and TRBJ2-7; possible D gene TRBD2, 5 bases. Trimming removed 8 bases from V and 4 bases from J, with 6 bases in between. CDR3 length: 10 residues. The CDR3 DNA follows: TGTGCCAGCGCGGGTTACGAGCAGTACTTC. Translating gives CASAGYEQYF.

This clonotype was seen only a few times. The chain couples TRBV20-1 to TRBJ2-1; a weak D match, TRBD1 (5 bases). This CDR3 has 12 amino acids. Per germline, CDR1 DFQATT and CDR2 SNEGSKA (reference sequence). V was cut by 7 bases and J by 5 bases, with 12 bases left in between. The CDR3 DNA reads TGCAGTGTTGACGACAGAAACAATGAGCAGTTCTTC. As protein: CSVDDRNNEQFF.

Only a few counts were recorded for this clonotype. The genes are TRBV12-3 or TRBV12-4 and TRBJ2-1, with a weak D call TRBD2 (7 bases). The CDR3 is made up of 19 amino acids. The V end was cut by 6 bases, the J end by 0 bases, with 24 bases between. The CDR3 reads CASRPWGGGGSSSYNEQFF. CDR3 in DNA: TGTGCCAGCAGACCCTGGGGGGGCGGGGGTTCGAGCTCCTACAATGAGCAGTTCTTC.

The chain has TRBV6-5 and TRBJ2-2; the D gene is possibly TRBD2 (5 bases). This CDR3 has 14 residues. Trimming removed 8 bases from V and 5 bases from J, with 15 bases in between. Germline-derived CDR1 and CDR2 are MNHEY and SVGAGI. CDR3 coding DNA: TGTGCCAGCCAAACGGCGAGGGAAACCGGGGAGCTGTTTTTT. It encodes CASQTARETGELFF.

The chain is built from TRBV2 and TRBJ1-6; 7 nucleotides line up with TRBD1. Germline CDR1 reads SNHLY; CDR2 reads FYNNEI. This CDR3 is built from 14 residues. After removal of 8 bases from V and 6 bases from J, the junction contained 7 bases not matched to a gene. The CDR3 DNA follows: TGTGCCAGCCTTAGCGCAGGGGGTAATTCACCCCTCCACTTT. It codes for CASLSAGGNSPLHF.

This rearrangement joins TRBV19 to TRBJ2-7; no definite D call. CDR3 length: 12 residues. The ends were cut back, 4 bases at V and 5 bases at J, with 9 bases in the middle. Germline-derived CDR1 and CDR2 are LNHDA and SQIVND (reference sequence). The CDR3 DNA follows: TGTGCCAGTAGTACGGCCCCGGACGAGCAGTACTTC. This encodes CASSTAPDEQYF.

This chain uses TRBV19 with TRBJ2-3, with no clear D. The CDR3 has 13 amino acids. Germline V CDR1 and CDR2: LNHDA, SQIVND (reference sequence). V shed 8 bases and J shed 2 bases, with 11 bases lying between them. The CDR3 bases are TGTGCCAGTGGGGTCAGTGCCACAGATACGCAGTATTTT. Translating it yields CASGVSATDTQYF.

This chain links TRBV6-6 with TRBJ2-1; D call uncertain. The CDR3 spans 18 residues. Looked up from germline, CDR1 is MNHNY and CDR2 is SVGAGI (reference sequence). Trimming removed 2 bases from V and 0 bases from J, with 17 bases in between. CDR3 bases: TGTGCCAGCAGTTACAACAGCCCCTACTTTAGCTCCTACAATGAGCAGTTCTTC. Protein product: CASSYNSPYFSSYNEQFF.

A word on this clonotype: One end of the junction fails to match germline, which may point to a read error. This chain uses TRBV7-3 with TRBJ1-2, with D hard to call. CDR1 and CDR2 (germline): SGHTA, FQGTGA. The CDR3 runs to 14 residues. The CDR3 here is CASSSRPSGQTKSF. DNA of the CDR3: TGTGCCAGCAGCTCCCGACCTAGCGGCCAAACGAAGTCCTTC.

There are a few counts of this clonotype. This chain uses TRBV18 with TRBJ1-4; 9 nucleotides agree with TRBD1. V shed 5 bases and J 9 bases; nucleotides not matched to a gene: 4. This CDR3 spans 13 amino acids. Germline V lookup: CDR1 KGHSH, CDR2 LQKENI. The CDR3 sequence: CASSSDRGKKLFF. The CDR3 DNA reads TGTGCCAGCTCATCGGACAGGGGAAAAAAACTGTTTTTT.

This chain uses TRBV5-1 with TRBJ2-5; TRBD1 might be the D (5 bases). Germline V gene lookup returns CDR1 SGHRS and CDR2 YFSETQ. With 5 bases removed from V and 4 bases from J, the gap between germline ends came to 9 bases. This CDR3 contains 12 residues. CDR3 coding DNA: TGCGCCAGCAGGGAAGGGGCAGAGACCCAGTACTTC. Amino acid sequence: CASREGAETQYF. The entire variable domain, with the rest obtained from reference TRBV5-1 and TRBJ2-5, is as follows: KAGVTQTPRYLIKTRGQQVTLSCSPISGHRSVSWYQQTPGQGLQFLFEYFSETQRNKGNFPGRFSGRQFSNSRSEMNVSTLELGDSALYLCASREGAETQYFGPGTRLLVL.

This clonotype was observed a handful of times. The V call is TRBV10-3, the J call TRBJ2-6; TRBD1 aligns across 7 bases. The CDR3 extends over 16 amino acids. Looked up from germline, CDR1 is ENHRY and CDR2 is SYGVKD. Germline trimming cut 6 bases from V and 0 bases from J; bases unmatched to any gene: 5. CDR3 DNA sequence: TGTGCCATCAGCTGGGACAGATCCTCTGGGGCCAACGTCCTGACTTTC. It translates to CAISWDRSSGANVLTF.

This clonotype has more than one count but fewer than ten. This chain joins TRBV6-5 and TRBJ1-2, with D unclear. The ends were cut back, 6 bases at V and 2 bases at J, with 10 bases in the middle. Looked up from germline, CDR1 is MNHEY and CDR2 is SVGAGI. This CDR3 has 13 residues. CDR3 sequence (DNA): TGTGCCAGCAGGCAGTTGGGAAACTATGGCTACACCTTC. This gives the protein CASRQLGNYGYTF.

J is TRBJ1-2 and V is TRBV12-3 or TRBV12-4; D possibly corresponds to TRBD1 (5 bases). The CDR3 is 16 residues long. Between the trimmed V and J ends, which lost 1 base and 4 bases, there was a span of 16 bases. As DNA, the CDR3 is TGTGCCAGCAGTTTAGGGGGGAGGGTGTTCGGCTATGGCTACACCTTC. Its protein product is CASSLGGRVFGYGYTF.

This clonotype was observed a few times. V and J are TRBV6-5 and TRBJ2-1; 8 bases fit TRBD2. The closer fit of TRBJ2-7 to the DNA end suggests the J call may be wrong. This CDR3 spans 14 amino acids. Germline CDR1 MNHEY, CDR2 SVGAGI. The CDR3 protein is CASKAGATTYEQYF. The CDR3 nucleotides read TGTGCCAGCAAAGCGGGGGCAACTACCTACGAGCAGTACTTC.

This clonotype has only a few counts. The chain has TRBV5-1 and TRBJ2-5, with 10 positions matching TRBD1. The better agreement between TRBJ2-7 and the DNA end casts doubt on the J call. The CDR3 runs to 16 residues. Germline V CDR1 and CDR2: SGHRS, YFSETQ. DNA of the CDR3: TGCGCCAGCAGCTTGGATGGGGGACAGGGGATCGACGAGCAGTACTTC. Translated, it gives CASSLDGGQGIDEQYF.